The T cell receptor beta chain described here comes from a study of CD8+ T cells in alopecia areata. Study-level information: The investigators scored severity in treated patients by the percentage of affected scalp area. Study-level findings and limits: Because one nonresponder was included, the link of baseline CD8+ expansion to response is considered uncertain. Expanded CD8+ clones among the top 100, and scalp clonality, were significantly decreased by tofacitinib. With tofacitinib ongoing, many expanded lesional clones persisted in both scalp and blood.

RNA was extracted and reverse transcribed into cDNA as the sequencing template. Clones were sequenced by immunoSEQ multiplex PCR, and TCRdb holds only the in-frame ones, with some missing. Among roughly 200,000 clones listed, 40% to 65% were seen once. Described treatment: oral pan-JAK inhibitor, 5-10 mg twice daily. This clone was recorded a few times. Its antigen remains unidentified. This specimen includes other DNA sequences encoding the same CDR3. The germline gives CDR1 GTSNPN, CDR2 SVGIG (reference sequence). The V and J ends lost 3 bases and 6 bases respectively, with 9 bases between them. The CDR3 covers 12 residues.

Here the sequenced sample was CD8+ T cells sorted from blood, taken at week 24, from a patient treated with tofacitinib. This TCR was recovered from a human donor with alopecia areata. This chain joins TRBV30 and TRBJ2-1; perhaps TRBD2 as D (5 bases). As DNA, the CDR3 is TGTGCCTGGAGGCTAGGAGGCAATGAGCAGTTCTTC. This translates into CAWRLGGNEQFF.